These 21 T cell receptor beta chains originate from one sample sequenced in a study of T-cell memory formation after mild COVID-19. MiXCR, applied by TCRdb to the 5' RACE reads, yields one record per CDR3 protein. The sample lists about 560,000 distinct CDR3 sequences, roughly 18% occurring once. The sequenced sample was PBMCs or a T cell subset sorted from them (not recorded which). These receptors all come from an adult woman who had mild COVID-19 (a few samples of this study predate the infection). Cell type and time point are not known.

The chain combines TRBV20-1 with TRBJ2-3, with a tentative D call TRBD2 (6 bases). The CDR3 runs to 14 residues. V lost 5 bases and J lost 0, with 12 bases in between. Germline V gene sequence: CDR1 DFQATT, CDR2 SNEGSKA (reference sequence). The CDR3 sequence: CSASPGLSTDTQYF. The CDR3, as DNA: TGCAGTGCTTCTCCGGGACTTAGCACAGATACGCAGTATTTT.

The CDR3 loop reads CASSFDRGYYNEQFF. As DNA, the CDR3 is TGTGCCAGCAGCTTTGACAGGGGGTACTACAATGAGCAGTTCTTC. The rearrangement joins TRBV7-8 to TRBJ2-1, with 9 bases aligning to TRBD1. V dropped 3 bases and J dropped 3; count of bases not matched to a gene: 3. This CDR3 has 15 amino acids. Germline V gene data show CDR1 as SGHVS and CDR2 as FQNEAQ.

The genes are TRBV9 and TRBJ2-1, with D possibly TRBD1 on 6 matching bases. CDR1 is SGDLS and CDR2 is YYNGEE in the germline V gene. The V end was cut by 3 bases, the J end by 0 bases, with 16 bases between. The CDR3 runs 17 residues. CDR3 DNA: TGTGCCAGCAGCGCTTCAGGGGTCAGGATCTCCTACAATGAGCAGTTCTTC. It is translated as CASSASGVRISYNEQFF.

DNA of the CDR3: TGTGCCAGCAGCTTCCTCTTCCTCCGGGACAGGAGCGTAGAGCAGTACTTC. Protein: CASSFLFLRDRSVEQYF. The V and J genes are TRBV7-8 and TRBJ2-7, with 8 bases matching TRBD1. Germline values: CDR1 SGHVS, CDR2 FQNEAQ. After removal of 3 bases from V and 7 bases from J, the junction contained 17 bases not matched to a gene. The CDR3 spans 17 residues.

The genes are TRBV20-1 and TRBJ1-5; D is undetermined. The germline V gene encodes CDR1 DFQATT and CDR2 SNEGSKA (reference sequence). Trimming shortened V by 0 bases and J by 2 bases, and 11 bases separated the two germline ends. This CDR3 contains 15 residues. DNA of the CDR3: TGCAGTGCTAGAGAATGGACTGGGGGCAATCAGCCCCAGCATTTT. Protein sequence: CSAREWTGGNQPQHF.

This clonotype appeared a few times. The V gene is TRBV7-6, the J gene TRBJ1-1; TRBD1 matches at 7 bases. CDR3 length equals 15 residues. The germline V gene encodes CDR1 SGHVS and CDR2 FNYEAQ. V trimming: 5 bases; J trimming: 0 bases; junction bases outside the gene matches: 6. CDR3 sequence reads: CASSRIGGMNTEAFF. DNA of the CDR3: TGTGCCAGCAGCCGAATAGGGGGCATGAACACTGAAGCTTTCTTT.

This chain joins TRBV6-5 and TRBJ1-1; D remains unclear. The length of the CDR3 is 11 residues. Germline loops: CDR1 MNHEY, CDR2 SVGAGI. V shed 4 bases and J shed 6 bases, with 6 bases lying between them. CDR3 region: CASSWGPEAFF. The CDR3 nucleotides are TGTGCCAGCAGTTGGGGTCCTGAAGCTTTCTTT.

The J gene is TRBJ2-3, the V gene TRBV7-3, with D perhaps matching TRBD1 (5 bases). Germline loops: CDR1 SGHTA, CDR2 FQGTGA. The V gene lost 2 bases and the J gene lost 4 bases, with 13 bases spanning the gap. The CDR3 loop spans 15 amino acids. CDR3 amino acids: CASSLPSGAADTQYF. Written as DNA, the CDR3 is TGTGCCAGCAGCTTACCCTCTGGGGCAGCAGATACGCAGTATTTT.

This clonotype was found a few times. This sequence joins TRBV7-3 and TRBJ2-3, with 7 bases matching TRBD2. The CDR3 spans 16 residues. Trimming cost V 1 base and J 6 bases; bases outside gene matches: 10. Germline CDR1 and CDR2: SGHTA and FQGTGA. The CDR3 coding sequence is TGTGCCAGCAGCTTAAGGTCGGCGGGGGAACTGGATACGCAGTATTTT. The encoded protein is CASSLRSAGELDTQYF.

V gene TRBV6-2 or TRBV6-3 combines with J gene TRBJ2-3, with no clear D. CDR1 and CDR2 (germline): MNHEY, SVGEGT. CDR3 size: 15 residues. V lost 0 bases and J lost 0, with 7 bases in between. CDR3 nucleotide sequence: TGTGCCAGCAGTTACTCGCTGGCTAGCACAGATACGCAGTATTTT. It yields the protein CASSYSLASTDTQYF.

The sample holds a few counts of this clonotype. This CDR3 fails to terminate in the conserved phenylalanine or tryptophan, so it likely reflects a read error. The limits of the CDR3 on the DNA are not certain, so only TCRdb's listed CDR3 is given. The chain links TRBV7-4 to TRBJ2-4; TRBD2, as called in the table, went unchecked against the DNA. Germline lookup yields CDR1 SGHVT and CDR2 SQSDAQ. The CDR3 has 14 residues if both end residues are counted. This CDR3 reads CASTLSELAGGQNR.

The V call is TRBV6-6, the J call TRBJ2-7; D unresolved. Trimming removed 0 bases from V and 3 bases from J, with 12 bases in between. CDR3 length: 15 residues. The germline gives CDR1 MNHNY, CDR2 SVGAGI (reference sequence). The CDR3 loop reads CASSYSGPVGYEQYF. CDR3 bases: TGTGCCAGCAGTTACTCGGGCCCGGTCGGCTACGAGCAGTACTTC.

The V call is TRBV27, the J call TRBJ1-2; no clear D. Germline assignment: CDR1 MNHEY and CDR2 SMNVEV (reference sequence). The V end lost 5 bases, the J end lost 2 bases, and 12 bases lay between the germline ends. This CDR3 spans 14 amino acids. The CDR3 is CASSPIRENYGYTF. The DNA for the CDR3 is TGTGCCAGCAGTCCAATAAGGGAAAACTATGGCTACACCTTC.

This clonotype was recorded a few times. V and J are TRBV2 and TRBJ2-7; 10 bases are shared with TRBD2. Losses at the gene ends were 4 bases for V and 6 bases for J; bases not matched to a gene: 18. The CDR3 sequence is 18 residues long. Looked up from germline, CDR1 is SNHLY and CDR2 is FYNNEI. CDR3 region: CASSALAGVGPGRLEQYF. CDR3 bases: TGTGCCAGCAGTGCCCTAGCGGGGGTCGGCCCCGGCCGTCTCGAGCAGTACTTC. The full variable domain, its missing parts supplied by reference TRBV2 and TRBJ2-7, is EPEVTQTPSHQVTQMGQEVILRCVPISNHLYFYWYRQILGQKVEFLVSFYNNEISEKSEIFDDQFSVERPDGSNFTLKIRSTKLEDSAMYFCASSALAGVGPGRLEQYFGPGTRLTVT.

This clonotype was seen more than once but under ten times. The genes are TRBV6-2 or TRBV6-3 and TRBJ2-5; 14 bases are shared with TRBD2. The germline gives CDR1 MNHEY, CDR2 SVGEGT. V lost 5 bases, J lost 1 base, and 3 bases stayed unmatched. The CDR3 is made up of 16 amino acids. Written as DNA, the CDR3 is TGTGCCAGCAGTATGGGGACTAGCGGGGGCCAAGAGACCCAGTACTTC. Its translation is CASSMGTSGGQETQYF.

V usage is TRBV6-5 and J usage is TRBJ2-1, with a possible D match to TRBD2 (5 bases). Per the germline V gene, CDR1 is MNHEY and CDR2 is SVGAGI. The germline V and J ends were trimmed by 0 bases and 9 bases, with 18 bases remaining between them. CDR3 length equals 16 residues. The chain's CDR3 is CASSYSTLGPSGEQFF. Here the CDR3 DNA reads TGTGCCAGCAGTTACTCGACTCTAGGACCGAGCGGTGAGCAGTTCTTC.

The CDR3 DNA reads TGTGCCAGCAGCTTAGCGGAGACTGGGGTCAAGAACACTGAAGCTTTCTTT. Translation gives CASSLAETGVKNTEAFF. The chain combines TRBV11-1 with TRBJ1-1, with D unresolved. V lost 0 bases, J lost 1 base, and 15 bases lay in between. CDR1 is SGHAT and CDR2 is FQDESV in the germline V gene (reference sequence). There are 17 residues in the CDR3. The full variable domain, in which reference TRBV11-1 and TRBJ1-1 provide the parts outside the CDR3, is EAEVAQSPRYKITEKSQAVAFWCDPISGHATLYWYRQILGQGPELLVQFQDESVVDDSQLPKDRFSAERLKGVDSTLKIQPAELGDSAMYLCASSLAETGVKNTEAFFGQGTRLTVV.

CDR3 in amino acids: CASSPSWREQYF. The CDR3 DNA follows: TGTGCCAGCAGTCCCTCATGGAGGGAGCAGTACTTC. The chain couples TRBV12-3 or TRBV12-4 to TRBJ2-7, with D tentatively TRBD2 (5 bases). V lost 5 bases, J lost 7 bases, and 12 bases lay in between. CDR3 length: 12 residues.

This clonotype was observed a handful of times. J is TRBJ1-5 and V is TRBV12-3 or TRBV12-4; TRBD1 might be the D (5 bases). Trimming shortened V by 6 bases and J by 7 bases, and 16 bases separated the two germline ends. There are 14 residues in the CDR3. The CDR3 sequence: CASRSGPEGQPQHF. The CDR3 DNA follows: TGTGCCAGCAGAAGCGGACCCGAGGGGCAGCCCCAGCATTTT.

This chain links TRBV5-4 with TRBJ2-1; D gene ambiguous. CDR3 length equals 16 residues. CDR1 SGHNT and CDR2 YYREEE come from the germline V gene (reference sequence). Deletions cut 0 bases from V and 2 bases from J, with 12 bases between. The CDR3 is CASSLGRASTYNEQFF. The CDR3 nucleotides are TGTGCCAGCAGCTTGGGTCGAGCGAGCACCTACAATGAGCAGTTCTTC.

This sequence joins TRBV20-1 and TRBJ2-7; D remains unclear. This CDR3 has 12 residues. V was pared by 3 bases and J by 4 bases, with 10 bases between. The germline gives CDR1 DFQATT, CDR2 SNEGSKA (reference sequence). CDR3 loop: CSARVFGYEQYF. The CDR3 DNA is TGCAGTGCTAGGGTTTTTGGGTACGAGCAGTACTTC.